This TCR beta chain is drawn from a study of shared clonotypes between healthy human individuals (dated by TCRdb to about 2020). For the wider study: The cohort included three men and a couple of women between 18 and 49 years of age. Each donor's leukapheresis produced roughly between about 0.9 and 9.5 billion PBMCs. Libraries were prepared and TCR repertoires were sequenced by different laboratories using diverse techniques, in order to increase sequencing depth and limit assay-specific biases. Blood TCR repertoires of five healthy adults were deeply sequenced to estimate repertoire size and the extent of clonotype sharing between individuals. For each donor, CD4 naive and CD4 memory were each run on three plates, CD8 naive on two plates, and CD8 memory on one plate.

What the authors observed across the whole study: Across four donors, roughly 5.4% of naive CD4, approximately 3.6% of naive CD8, 2.3% of memory CD4, and roughly 0.41% of memory CD8 clonotypes were shared. The small number of donors limited the genetic and exposure-history diversity represented. Compared with non-shared clonotypes, clonotypes shared by all four sorted-subset donors had higher generation probabilities. Naive subsets generally had larger estimated clonotype richness than memory subsets did. Incomplete sequencing was indicated by rarefaction of sorted-subset datasets, despite the large sequencing depth. Only blood was sampled, and tissue TCR repertoires likely differ from those in blood. Pairwise subsampling indicated that sequencing depth was expected to affect the degree of clonotype sharing among donors.

Using the deep immunoSEQ assay, multiplex PCR amplified TCR CDR3 regions from genomic DNA. For each cell subset, the extracted genomic DNA was distributed evenly across all wells of several immunoSEQ 96-well plates, and each plate served as one replicate. Each replicate PCR for sorted subsets received roughly 0.2 ug genomic DNA, equal to roughly 30,000 T cell genomes. Purified libraries were measured with a Qubit 3.0 fluorometer, size-checked on a Bioanalyzer 2100, and measured again with the KAPA Library Quantification kit. A separate single-read 150-cycle Illumina NextSeq 550 flow cell was used to sequence each immunoSEQ 96-well plate. In the authors' own workflow: Because the immunoSEQ output included only junctional sequences and no quality scores, the filtering could not be the same as the filtering used for full-length reads. To assign V/J genes and CDR3, sequences were annotated against IMGT germline references using PyIR, a Python wrapper for IgBLAST v1.9. Reads with weak V/J assignments (E-value above 1e-6), missing CDR3, stop codons, out-of-frame junctions, or ambiguous translated residues were removed. A V3J clonotype was defined by an identical inferred V gene, J gene, and CDR3 amino acid sequence. Percentage overlap between repertoires was calculated by dividing the number of shared unique clonotypes by the size of the smaller repertoire. Three approaches were used to assess repertoire richness: RTK rarefaction, the Chao1 estimator, and Recon v2.1 estimates of unobserved clonotypes. Generation probabilities for all TCRbeta clonotypes obtained by the gDNA method from several donors were computed using OLGA. TCRdb stores this immuneACCESS table with in-frame sequences only. Part of the clones is absent; in the studies checked, under half of the shortfall reflects unresolved V genes, and no reason is known for the rest. V and J calls plus clone size are reproduced from that table; the DNA served to infer D and trimming. This sample lists about 590,000 clones; roughly 95% were detected once. 0.095% to 0.12% of the sample belongs to the ten largest clones.

CD8 naive samples were CD45RO-negative cells positively selected for CCR7, giving a CD45RA+CCR7+ population that excluded TemRA cells. The donors were healthy, HIV-negative adults with no recently reported acute infections or vaccinations. All donors were Caucasian adults living in Nashville, Tennessee, USA. After blood collection by leukapheresis, PBMCs were isolated using Ficoll-Histopaque density gradient centrifugation and then cryopreserved in the vapor phase of liquid nitrogen. Purity and quantity of every magnetically sorted T cell population were checked by analytical flow cytometry. Genomic DNA was isolated from every sorted fraction and measured by UV absorbance on a Nanodrop 2000c. The junction shows trimming of 0 bases on V and 7 bases on J, and the gene matches do not reach 10 bases of it. The CDR3 starts with the cysteine, ends with the phenylalanine, and has 17 residues. The kept DNA is CDR3 alone, 51 bases in frame from the first base. The germline V gene supplies CDR1 SGDLS and CDR2 YYNGEE.

As concerns this clone: Its specific antigen is unknown. No much larger clone exists at a distance of one base, and base qualities are not known.

Sequencing used naive CD8+ T cells sorted from blood. What this sample's cell subset or site label stands for: CD45RA+CCR7+. This chain is built from TRBV9 and TRBJ2-2, with TRBD2 identical over 9 junction bases. This sequence was found in a woman younger than 45 in good health. The CDR3 in this case is CASSVEAGGLIVGELFF. The bases read TGTGCCAGCAGCGTAGAGGCGGGAGGGCTGATAGTCGGGGAGCTGTTTTTT. This CDR3, with the reference TRBV9 and TRBJ2-2 proteins standing in past its ends, gives the full variable domain DSGVTQTPKHLITATGQRVTLRCSPRSGDLSVYWYQQSLDQGLQFLIQYYNGEERAKGNILERFSAQQFPDLHSELNLSSLELGDSALYFCASSVEAGGLIVGELFFGEGSRLTVL.